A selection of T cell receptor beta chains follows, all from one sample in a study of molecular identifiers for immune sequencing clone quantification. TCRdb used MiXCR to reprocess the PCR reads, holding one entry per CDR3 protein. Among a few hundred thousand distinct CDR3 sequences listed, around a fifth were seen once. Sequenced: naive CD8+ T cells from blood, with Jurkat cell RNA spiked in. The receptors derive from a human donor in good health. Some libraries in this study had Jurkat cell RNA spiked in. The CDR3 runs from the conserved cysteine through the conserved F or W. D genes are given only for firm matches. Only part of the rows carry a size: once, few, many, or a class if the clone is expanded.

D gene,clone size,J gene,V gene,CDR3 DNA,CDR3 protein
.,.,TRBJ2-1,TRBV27,TGTGCCAGCAGTTTGCTAGCGACTAACTCCTACAATGAGCAGTTCTTC,CASSLLATNSYNEQFF
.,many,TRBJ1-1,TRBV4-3,TGCGCCAGCAGCCAAGATTACGGCACGTCAGGGGATACTGAAGCTTTCTTT,CASSQDYGTSGDTEAFF
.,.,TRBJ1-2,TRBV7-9,TGTGCCAGCAGCCAATTGGTGAAGGACTATGGCTACACCTTC,CASSQLVKDYGYTF
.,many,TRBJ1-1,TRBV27,TGTGCCAGCAGTTCATATACGAACACTGAAGCTTTCTTT,CASSSYTNTEAFF
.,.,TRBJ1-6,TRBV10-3,TGTGCCATCAGTGAGGGACAGAGCTCCTATAATTCACCCCTCCACTTT,CAISEGQSSYNSPLHF
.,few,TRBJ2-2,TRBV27,TGTGCCAGCAGTTCCGAGTGGACCGGGGAGCTGTTTTTT,CASSSEWTGELFF
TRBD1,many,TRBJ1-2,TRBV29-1,TGCAGCGTTCGGACGACAGGGGGATACGGCTACACCTTC,CSVRTTGGYGYTF
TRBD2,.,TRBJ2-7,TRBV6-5,TGTGCCAGCAGTCCGTCTAGCGGGAGGGCCTACGAGCAGTACTTC,CASSPSSGRAYEQYF
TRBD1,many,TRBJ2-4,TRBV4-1,TGCGCCAGCAGCCAGCAGACAGGGAGTCTAGCCAAAAACATTCAGTACTTC,CASSQQTGSLAKNIQYF
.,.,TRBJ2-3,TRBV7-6,TGTGCCAGCAGCTTAGGCGAGGGGCTCCCTCCGTCCACAGATACGCAGTATTTT,CASSLGEGLPPSTDTQYF
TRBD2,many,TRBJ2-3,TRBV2,TGTGCCAGCAGTGACTCAGCGGGGAGCAGCACAGATACGCAGTATTTT,CASSDSAGSSTDTQYF
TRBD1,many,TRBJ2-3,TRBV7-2,TGTGCCAGCAGCCTAATGACAGGGCGCACAGATACGCAGTATTTT,CASSLMTGRTDTQYF
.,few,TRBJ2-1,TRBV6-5,TGTGCCAGCAAACGCTCGGGGTGGTCCTACAATGAGCAGTTCTTC,CASKRSGWSYNEQFF
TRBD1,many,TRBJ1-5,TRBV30,TGTGCCTGGAGTGTACTTGGAGGGGGCGATCAGCCCCAGCATTTT,CAWSVLGGGDQPQHF
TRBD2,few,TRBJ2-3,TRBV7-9,TGTGCCAGCAGCTTAACGGGACTAGCGGGGGGATCAAGCACAGATACGCAGTATTTT,CASSLTGLAGGSSTDTQYF
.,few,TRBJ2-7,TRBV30,TGTGCCTGGAGTGTCCAGGACAGCTCCTACGAGCAGTACTTC,CAWSVQDSSYEQYF
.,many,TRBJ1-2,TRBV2,TGTGCCAGCAGTGAACAGAATAACTATGGCTACACCTTC,CASSEQNNYGYTF
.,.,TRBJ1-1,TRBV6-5,TGTGCCAGCAGTCAAGGACTGCAGTCAGCTTTCTTT,CASSQGLQSAFF
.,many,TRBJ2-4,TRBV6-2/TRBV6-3,TGTGCCAGCATGGGAGCCAAAAACATTCAGTACTTC,CASMGAKNIQYF
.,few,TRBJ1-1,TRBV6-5,TGTGCCAGCAGTTACCCCGGGGCGGTCACTGAAGCTTTCTTT,CASSYPGAVTEAFF
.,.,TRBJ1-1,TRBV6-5,TGTGCCAGCACCCTATCTTTCGAGGGGCGATGGAACACTGAAGCTTTCTTT,CASTLSFEGRWNTEAFF
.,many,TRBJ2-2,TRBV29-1,TGCAGCGTTGAATTCGTCAAACCGGGCACCGGGGAGCTGTTTTTT,CSVEFVKPGTGELFF
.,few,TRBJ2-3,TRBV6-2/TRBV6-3,TGTGCCAGCGGGGTAGGTCCATTCACAGATACGCAGTATTTT,CASGVGPFTDTQYF
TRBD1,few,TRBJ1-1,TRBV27,TGTGCCAGCAGTTTACTAAAGACAGGGGGCAGCGCTGAAGCTTTCTTT,CASSLLKTGGSAEAFF